This entry describes one T cell receptor (beta chain). The target antigen is unknown. PCR primers comprised 60 Vbeta and 13 Jbeta primers. Original processing methods: Later reanalysis found 75 million to 95 million unique TCR beta chains, roughly 9.9 million of them shared. Sequencing used immunoSEQ multiplex PCR; TCRdb keeps in-frame clones, though not all of them. V and J calls and clone size are given by that table; D and trimming were obtained from the DNA. The sample includes about 200,000 clones, 70% to 90% of them seen just once. The data stem from a study of cytomegalovirus exposure and HLA in healthy donors. Study results and limitations: Versus the roughly 670-donor mean, an Asian-associated ancestry cluster reportedly showed fewer N-insertions in a later analysis. Researchers reported from a later analysis that most CMV-associated TCR beta chains appeared HLA-restricted. Per a later analysis, roughly 17,000 TCR beta sequences showed association with HLA alleles at 0.05 false discovery rate.

There are 14 residues in the CDR3. The V gene end was trimmed by 6 bases and the J gene end by 4 bases; junction bases not matched to a gene: 6. Germline V gives CDR1 GTSNPN, CDR2 SVGIG (reference sequence). The clonotype originates from a woman aged 25 to 39 in good health and CMV-seronegative. Sample: PBMCs. The rearrangement joins TRBV30 to TRBJ2-1, with 10 bases that match TRBD2. The chain's CDR3 is CACITSGVYNEQFF. The CDR3 nucleotides are TGTGCCTGCATTACTAGCGGGGTGTACAATGAGCAGTTCTTC.